Presented here are 14 T cell receptor beta chains from one specimen sequenced in a study of post-analysis software for immune sequencing data. Study-wide results and caveats: Among 5 or 6 TRBV segments more frequent in patients than controls were TRBV5-6, TRBV5-1 and TRBV20-1.

The antigens of these receptors remain unknown. Presence of unique molecular identifiers characterized the TCR beta cDNA libraries. Each CDR3 protein gets one entry after TCRdb re-called the PCR reads with MiXCR. The data show 450,000 to 700,000 distinct CDR3 sequences, with around 40% seen just once and about 1.5% held by the top ten. The sequencing sample was made of blood. These receptors were collected from a girl aged 10-17 years with multiple sclerosis.

This clonotype was counted between two and nine times. The chain combines TRBV12-3 or TRBV12-4 with TRBJ2-7, with 7 bases fitting TRBD1. After removal of 6 bases from V and 2 bases from J, the junction contained 4 bases not matched to a gene. The CDR3 consists of 13 residues. CDR3 sequence (DNA): TGTGCCAGCAGGTCGACAGGGACCTACGAGCAGTACTTC. Its translation: CASRSTGTYEQYF.

This clonotype has a handful of counts. A much larger clone lies a single base off, so this may be a read error. The V call is TRBV11-2, the J call TRBJ2-5, with D perhaps TRBD2 (6 bases). TRBJ2-1 matches the DNA end more closely, so the J call is doubtful. The CDR3 is made up of 14 amino acids. The germline gives CDR1 SGHAT, CDR2 FQNNGV. As DNA, the CDR3 is TGTGCCAGCAGGGGCCGGGGGACCCAAGAGACCCAGTTCTTC. This translates into CASRGRGTQETQFF.

The chain links TRBV5-6 to TRBJ2-7; D unclear. V lost 2 bases, J lost 5 bases, and 8 bases lay in between. This CDR3 has 12 residues. The germline gives CDR1 SGHDT, CDR2 YYEEEE. DNA of the CDR3: TGTGCCAGCAGCTTTATCCTAGACGAGCAGTACTTC. This translates into CASSFILDEQYF.

This clonotype was detected a few times. In DNA, the CDR3 is TGTGCCAGCAGCGAAGTCGGACTAGCGCTTTACAATGAGCAGTTCTTC. As protein: CASSEVGLALYNEQFF. J is TRBJ2-1 and V is TRBV5-6; 9 nucleotides line up with TRBD2. The junction had 9 bases not matched to a gene; V was cut back by 4 bases and J by 4 bases. The CDR3 covers 16 residues. CDR1 and CDR2 (germline): SGHDT, YYEEEE.

This clonotype showed up just a few times. The chain employs TRBV10-3 and TRBJ1-2, with D uncertain. Per germline, CDR1 ENHRY and CDR2 SYGVKD. Trimming cost V 2 bases and J 4 bases, with 5 bases left between them. The CDR3 is made up of 12 amino acids. In DNA form, the CDR3 reads TGTGCCATCAGTGAGGAGGGCTATGGCTACACCTTC. This translates into CAISEEGYGYTF.

The genes are TRBV5-6 and TRBJ1-2; D not resolved. CDR1 and CDR2 from the germline V gene are SGHDT and YYEEEE. The CDR3 covers 11 residues. V lost 4 bases to trimming and J lost 13 bases, with 14 bases between them. The CDR3 is CASSLTGRRTF. The DNA for the CDR3 is TGTGCCAGCAGCCTGACCGGCCGTCGCACCTTC.

The CDR3 DNA is TGTGCCAGCAGTTTATGGGGGACCAATACGCAGTATTTT. Translating it yields CASSLWGTNTQYF. The V call is TRBV27, the J call TRBJ2-3; tentatively, D is TRBD1 or TRBD2 (5 bases each). This CDR3 region has 13 residues. The germline V gene has CDR1 MNHEY and CDR2 SMNVEV (reference sequence). The germline V and J ends were trimmed by 1 base and 7 bases, with 9 bases remaining between them.

This chain uses TRBV5-1 with TRBJ2-1; weak D call: TRBD2 (5 bases). Trimming removed 0 bases from V and 7 bases from J, with 11 bases in between. Germline CDR1 and CDR2: SGHRS and YFSETQ. The CDR3 consists of 14 residues. The CDR3 is CASSLGVGENEQFF. The CDR3 nucleotides read TGCGCCAGCAGCTTGGGAGTGGGAGAGAATGAGCAGTTCTTC.

V is TRBV7-2 and J is TRBJ2-5; 8 bases match TRBD1. This CDR3 spans 14 amino acids. Germline trimming cut 4 bases from V and 4 bases from J; bases unmatched to any gene: 5. Germline V lookup: CDR1 SGHTA, CDR2 FQGNSA. The CDR3 sequence is CASSSYRGRETQYF. The CDR3 region has the DNA TGTGCCAGCAGCTCCTACAGGGGGAGAGAGACCCAGTACTTC.

The chain couples TRBV27 to TRBJ2-2; no clear D. CDR1 and CDR2 (germline): MNHEY, SMNVEV (reference sequence). The CDR3 is 15 residues long. Trimming stripped 1 base from V and 0 bases from J, with 6 bases between. The CDR3 here is CASSLWAANTGELFF. CDR3 in DNA: TGTGCCAGCAGTTTATGGGCGGCGAACACCGGGGAGCTGTTTTTT.

This chain joins TRBV7-2 and TRBJ2-5; perhaps TRBD1 as D (6 bases). With 4 bases removed from V and 5 bases from J, the gap between germline ends came to 11 bases. Looked up from germline, CDR1 is SGHTA and CDR2 is FQGNSA. The length of the CDR3 is 13 residues. The CDR3 nucleotides read TGTGCCAGCAGCTCTAGGGGGTCGGAGACCCAGTACTTC. Its protein is CASSSRGSETQYF.

This chain uses TRBV25-1 with TRBJ2-1; D not resolved. This CDR3 is 13 amino acids long. The germline V gene has CDR1 MGHDK and CDR2 SYGVNS. Trimming stripped 1 base from V and 5 bases from J, with 6 bases between. The CDR3 sequence: CASSELINNEQFF. The CDR3 DNA sequence: TGTGCCAGCAGTGAATTGATAAACAATGAGCAGTTCTTC.

This rearrangement joins TRBV5-5 to TRBJ2-1; D uncertain. In germline, CDR1 is SGHKS, CDR2 YYEKEE (reference sequence). The CDR3 sequence is 13 residues long. Trimming took off 0 bases at V and 14 bases at J, with 15 bases between the two ends. The CDR3 bases are TGTGCCAGCAGCTTGGGGCTCGAAGGTTTGGAGTTCTTC. Its protein product is CASSLGLEGLEFF.

Many counts were recorded for this clonotype. The rearrangement uses TRBV5-1 and TRBJ2-3; TRBD1 agrees at 9 bases. Germline V CDR1 and CDR2: SGHRS, YFSETQ. There are 15 residues in the CDR3. J was trimmed by 1 base and V by 1 base; bases with no gene match: 1. Written as DNA, the CDR3 is TGCGCCAGCAGCTTGACAGGGGGCGGCACAGATACGCAGTATTTT. Translation: CASSLTGGGTDTQYF.